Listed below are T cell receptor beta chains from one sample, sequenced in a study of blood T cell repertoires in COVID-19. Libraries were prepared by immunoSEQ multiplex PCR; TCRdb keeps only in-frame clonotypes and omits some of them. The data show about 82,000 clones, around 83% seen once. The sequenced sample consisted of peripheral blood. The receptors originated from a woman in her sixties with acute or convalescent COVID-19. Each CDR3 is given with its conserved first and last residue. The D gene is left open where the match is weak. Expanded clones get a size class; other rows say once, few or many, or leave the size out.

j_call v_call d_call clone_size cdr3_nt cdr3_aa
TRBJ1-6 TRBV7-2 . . TGTGCCAGCAGCCCCAGAAGTAATTCACCCCTCCACTTT CASSPRSNSPLHF
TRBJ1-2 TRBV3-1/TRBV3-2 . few TGTGCCAGCAGCGAAGTTTCGAGGGGCTACACCTTC CASSEVSRGYTF
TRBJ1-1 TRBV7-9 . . TGTGCCAGCAGCGCCGACAGAGCGAACACTGAAGCTTTCTTT CASSADRANTEAFF
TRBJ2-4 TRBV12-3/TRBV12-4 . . TGTGCCAGCAGCCCGACTAGTAGGGTTCAGTACTTC CASSPTSRVQYF
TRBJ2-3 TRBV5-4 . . TGTGCCAGCAGCTCGACGACTAGAATGGCAGATACGCAGTATTTT CASSSTTRMADTQYF
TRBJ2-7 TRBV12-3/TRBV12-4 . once TGTGCCAGCAGATCAGGGGTATACGAGCAGTACTTC CASRSGVYEQYF
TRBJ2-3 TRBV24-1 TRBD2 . TGTGCCACCAGTCGCCGGGAGGGCCGAACAGATACGCAGTATTTT CATSRREGRTDTQYF
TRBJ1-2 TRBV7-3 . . TGTGCCAGCAGCTTAACGACAATGGATGGCTACACCTTC CASSLTTMDGYTF
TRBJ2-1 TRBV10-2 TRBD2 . TGCGCCAGCAGTGAGCCAGCGGGAGGTAACAATGAGCAGTTCTTC CASSEPAGGNNEQFF
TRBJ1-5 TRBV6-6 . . TGTGCCAGCAGAAATATAAGGAGTGAGCCCCAGCATTTT CASRNIRSEPQHF
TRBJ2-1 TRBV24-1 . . TGTGCCACCAGTGATAACGGGGAGAGCTCCTACAATGAGCAGTTCTTC CATSDNGESSYNEQFF
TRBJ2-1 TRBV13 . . TGTGCCAGCAGCTTAGTGGGACTCTCGGCGGGGCAGTTCTTC CASSLVGLSAGQFF
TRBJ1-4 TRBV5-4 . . TGTGCCAGCAGCTTGGGGCAGAATAATGAAAAACTGTTTTTT CASSLGQNNEKLFF
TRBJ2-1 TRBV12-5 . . TGTGCTAGTGGTTGGACTTACAATGAGCAGTTCTTC CASGWTYNEQFF
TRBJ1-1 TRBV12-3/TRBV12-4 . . TGTGCCAGCAGTTTACAGGGTTCCACTGAAGCTTTCTTT CASSLQGSTEAFF
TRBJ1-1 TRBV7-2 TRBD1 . TGTGCCAGCAGCTTAGTGGTCCAGGGGGCTACAAGGACTGAAGCTTTCTTT CASSLVVQGATRTEAFF
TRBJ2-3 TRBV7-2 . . TGTGCCAGCAGCGCCGCCCGCGACACAGATACGCAGTATTTT CASSAARDTDTQYF
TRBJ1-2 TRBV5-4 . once TGTGCCAGCAGCCTGCGACAGGCAGGCTACACCTTC CASSLRQAGYTF
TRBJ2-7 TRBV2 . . TGTGCCAGCACCTCGGGGGTCAGGACGGGCGAGCAGTACTTC CASTSGVRTGEQYF
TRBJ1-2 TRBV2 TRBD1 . TGTGCCAGCAGTGAAGAGACAGGGGGCTACTATGGCTACACCTTC CASSEETGGYYGYTF
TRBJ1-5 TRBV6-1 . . TGTGCCAGCAGTGACAGGGCCGAGGGCAATCAGCCCCAGCATTTT CASSDRAEGNQPQHF
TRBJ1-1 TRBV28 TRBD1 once TGTGCCAGCGGTTTGACAGGGTTCATGAACACTGAAGCTTTCTTT CASGLTGFMNTEAFF
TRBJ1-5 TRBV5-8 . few TGTGCCAGCAGCGGCGAGCGACGTGGAGTCGGCAATCAGCCCCAGCATTTT CASSGERRGVGNQPQHF
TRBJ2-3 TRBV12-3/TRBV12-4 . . TGTGCCAGCAGCCCTACTAGCACAGATACGCAGTATTTT CASSPTSTDTQYF
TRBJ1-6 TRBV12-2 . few TGTGCAAGTCGCTCGCAGGAGGGGAATTCACCCCTCCACTTT CASRSQEGNSPLHF
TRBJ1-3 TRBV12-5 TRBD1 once TGTGCTAGTGGTTTGGAAGTGACAGGGCACAACACCATATATTTT CASGLEVTGHNTIYF
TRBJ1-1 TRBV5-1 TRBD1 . TGCGCCAGCAGCTTGGTTACAGGGGGGACTGAAGCTTTCTTT CASSLVTGGTEAFF